The clone carrying this T cell receptor beta chain has only a few counts. Its target is unknown. The data were taken from a study of T-cell memory formation after mild COVID-19. UMIs and sample barcodes were carried by the TCR alpha and TCR beta cDNA libraries that 5'RACE produced using constant-segment primers. TCRdb itself ran the 5' RACE reads through MiXCR, one entry per CDR3 protein. Seen here are a few hundred thousand distinct CDR3 sequences, roughly 8.2% observed once, and the top ten hold less than 25%. The CDR3 is made up of 16 amino acids. CDR1 is SEHNR and CDR2 is FQNEAQ in the germline V gene (reference sequence). Trimming left V 1 base short and J 0 bases short, with 12 bases between. Study-level points and caveats: The study found contracting CD4+ clones mainly in CM and EM and contracting CD8+ clones in EMRA. The pre-infection memory compartment contained some responding clones, suggesting cross-reactive memory joined.

This receptor was identified in a man between 18 and 35 years old who had mild COVID-19 (a few samples of this study predate the infection). Cell type and time point are not known. Material: PBMCs or a T cell subset sorted from them (not recorded which). This chain uses TRBV7-9 with TRBJ1-1, with a tentative D call TRBD1 (5 bases). In nucleotides, the CDR3 is TGTGCCAGCAGCTTAGGGGGTAGGACATTGAACACTGAAGCTTTCTTT. This translates into CASSLGGRTLNTEAFF.